The 29 T cell receptor beta chains listed next were all sequenced from one sample in a study of CD8 T cells in ankylosing spondylitis. Notes on the study in general: A motif in TCR beta, a set of several highly homologous variants, appeared characteristic of ankylosing spondylitis blood.

No antigen has been assigned to these receptors. MiXCR, run by TCRdb on the 5' RACE reads, gives a single entry per CDR3 protein. This table holds 670,000 or so distinct CDR3 sequences, under 20% found once. The sequenced sample consisted of blood, either unsorted or a sorted T cell fraction (not recorded which). The receptors here all came from a male donor with ankylosing spondylitis.

This chain joins TRBV20-1 and TRBJ2-1; TRBD2 matches 7 bases. The CDR3 length is 16 residues. The V gene end was trimmed by 1 base and the J gene end by 0 bases; junction bases not matched to a gene: 6. From germline, CDR1 is DFQATT and CDR2 SNEGSKA (reference sequence). CDR3: CSARVGGSSSYNEQFF. The CDR3 nucleotides read TGCAGTGCTAGAGTGGGGGGGTCCAGCTCCTACAATGAGCAGTTCTTC.

This clonotype has at least ten counts. The J gene is TRBJ2-1, the V gene TRBV12-3 or TRBV12-4; D unclear. CDR3 length: 14 residues. Trimming removed 1 base from V and 7 bases from J, with 11 bases in between. CDR3 in amino acids: CASSLGVRSNEQFF. The CDR3 DNA reads TGTGCCAGCAGTTTAGGTGTCCGTTCAAATGAGCAGTTCTTC.

J is TRBJ2-7 and V is TRBV2, with TRBD1 matching 8 bases. This CDR3 contains 13 residues. Germline loops: CDR1 SNHLY, CDR2 FYNNEI. Trimming took 6 bases from V and 2 from J; bases not matched to a gene: 3. This CDR3 reads CASRWDRTYEQYF. CDR3 nucleotide sequence: TGTGCCAGCAGGTGGGACAGGACCTACGAGCAGTACTTC.

In its sample, this clonotype was seen a few times. The rearrangement joins TRBV29-1 to TRBJ2-7, with D perhaps assigned TRBD1 or TRBD2 (5 bases each). The CDR3 has 14 residues. CDR1 is SQVTM and CDR2 is ANQGSEA in the germline V gene. Trimming cost V 2 bases and J 2 bases, with 13 bases left between them. For the CDR3, the DNA is TGCAGCGTTGAAACCGGGACGGGCCCCTACGAGCAGTACTTC. Its protein product is CSVETGTGPYEQYF.

The chain couples TRBV20-1 to TRBJ2-3; tentative D call: TRBD2 (6 bases). The germline CDR1 and CDR2 sequences are DFQATT and SNEGSKA (reference sequence). The V gene lost 4 bases and the J gene lost 3 bases, with 17 bases spanning the gap. The CDR3 has 15 residues. The CDR3, as DNA: TGCAGTGCTAAGGTGCGCGGGAAGTCAACAGATACGCAGTATTTT. The encoded protein is CSAKVRGKSTDTQYF.

This clonotype was observed a handful of times. The chain joins TRBV4-3 to TRBJ2-7; 9 bases line up with TRBD1. The CDR3 has 15 amino acids. In germline, CDR1 is LGHNA, CDR2 YSLEER. V lost 3 bases to trimming and J lost 4 bases; unmatched junction nucleotides: 7. The CDR3 here is CASSQDRGKYYEQYF. CDR3 bases: TGCGCCAGCAGCCAGGACAGGGGTAAATATTACGAGCAGTACTTC.

The J gene is TRBJ2-7, the V gene TRBV18; maybe TRBD2 (5 bases). This CDR3 is built from 15 residues. The germline CDR1 and CDR2 sequences are KGHSH and LQKENI. V was pared by 6 bases and J by 4 bases, with 19 bases between. The CDR3 nucleotides are TGTGCCAGCTCCCAAGAGGGAGTTTTGGGATACGAGCAGTACTTC. It specifies CASSQEGVLGYEQYF.

V is TRBV28 and J is TRBJ1-1; unclear D gene. Trimming pared 2 bases from V and 6 bases from J, leaving 10 bases between. This CDR3 spans 13 amino acids. Germline V gene sequence: CDR1 MDHEN, CDR2 SYDVKM. The CDR3: CASSLNLQAEAFF. The CDR3 coding sequence is TGTGCCAGCAGTTTAAATCTCCAGGCTGAAGCTTTCTTT.

This chain uses TRBV3-1 with TRBJ2-7, with unresolved D. Germline V gives CDR1 LGHDT, CDR2 YNNKEL (reference sequence). Trimming cost V 5 bases and J 3 bases, with 11 bases left between them. CDR3 length: 13 amino acids. The CDR3 DNA reads as TGTGCCAGCAGCTCCCCTTGGAACTACGAGCAGTACTTC. Its protein product is CASSSPWNYEQYF.

V usage is TRBV7-9 and J usage is TRBJ2-7; possibly TRBD2 for D (6 bases). This CDR3 contains 15 residues. V lost 5 bases, J lost 2 bases, and 16 bases lay in between. Per germline, CDR1 SEHNR and CDR2 FQNEAQ (reference sequence). The CDR3 sequence: CASSTSWRETYEQYF. The CDR3 region has the DNA TGTGCCAGCAGCACCTCGTGGCGGGAAACCTACGAGCAGTACTTC. Combining the CDR3 with reference TRBV7-9 and TRBJ2-7 gives the whole variable domain DTGVSQNPRHKITKRGQNVTFRCDPISEHNRLYWYRQTLGQGPEFLTYFQNEAQLEKSRLLSDRFSAERPKGSFSTLEIQRTEQGDSAMYLCASSTSWRETYEQYFGPGTRLTVT.

This clonotype was seen only a few times. This chain links TRBV12-3 or TRBV12-4 with TRBJ1-3; D is unclear. V was trimmed by 5 bases and J by 1 base, leaving 12 bases between them. This CDR3 has 15 amino acids. CDR3 coding DNA: TGTGCCAGCAGTCCCCTCGACATATCTGGAAACACCATATATTTT. Its translation is CASSPLDISGNTIYF.

The table lists this clonotype with a few counts. The chain employs TRBV5-1 and TRBJ2-5; 9 nucleotides align to TRBD1. Germline lookup yields CDR1 SGHRS and CDR2 YFSETQ. J lost 4 bases, V lost 4 bases, and 5 bases had no gene match. This CDR3 spans 14 amino acids. CDR3 in amino acids: CASSIGTGRETQYF. The DNA of the CDR3 is TGCGCCAGCAGCATAGGGACAGGGCGAGAGACCCAGTACTTC.

This clonotype was picked up a small number of times. The chain combines TRBV11-2 with TRBJ2-5, with 9 nucleotides matching TRBD2. Germline V gene data show CDR1 as SGHAT and CDR2 as FQNNGV. CDR3 length equals 16 residues. V lost 1 base to trimming and J lost 1 base; unmatched junction nucleotides: 4. The CDR3 nucleotides are TGTGCCAGCAGCTTAGGGGCTAGCGGGATCCAAGAGACCCAGTACTTC. It yields the protein CASSLGASGIQETQYF.

This chain uses TRBV11-2 with TRBJ1-5; TRBD1 is a possible D gene (6 bases). The V gene's germline CDR1 is SGHAT and CDR2 FQNNGV. Trimming shortened V by 1 base and J by 4 bases, and 11 bases separated the two germline ends. The CDR3 spans 15 residues. The CDR3 sequence is CASSLGIGQNQPQHF. For the CDR3, the DNA is TGTGCCAGCAGCTTAGGTATCGGACAGAATCAGCCCCAGCATTTT.

In this sample, this clonotype turned up a few times. The rearrangement joins TRBV5-1 to TRBJ1-1; TRBD1 is a possible D gene (5 bases). The CDR3 runs 15 residues. CDR1 and CDR2 (germline): SGHRS, YFSETQ. The V end lost 1 base, the J end lost 1 base, and 11 bases lay between the germline ends. CDR3 residues: CASSLWEGRNTEAFF. The CDR3 DNA is TGCGCCAGCAGCTTGTGGGAGGGGAGGAACACTGAAGCTTTCTTT.

Ten or more counts support this clonotype. The rearrangement links TRBV7-2 to TRBJ2-7; no clear D gene. CDR1 is SGHTA and CDR2 is FQGNSA in the germline V gene. The CDR3 is made up of 13 amino acids. The V and J ends lost 6 bases and 2 bases respectively, with 11 bases between them. The CDR3 sequence is CASSLVSAYEQYF. The CDR3 nucleotides read TGTGCCAGCAGTTTGGTGTCAGCCTACGAGCAGTACTTC.

This clonotype has just one count. The V and J genes are TRBV3-1 and TRBJ1-4, with D perhaps matching TRBD1 (5 bases). Per germline, CDR1 LGHDT and CDR2 YNNKEL (reference sequence). There are 17 residues in the CDR3. V gave up 1 base and J gave up 5 bases, with 17 bases separating them. In DNA form, the CDR3 reads TGTGCCAGCAGCCAAGGCTCAGCAAATAGGGGCAATGAAAAACTGTTTTTT. Its protein is CASSQGSANRGNEKLFF.

There are a few counts of this clonotype. The DNA for the CDR3 is TGTGCCAGCAGTTTATCTCCCCCGCGGGCTGACACTGAAGCTTTCTTT. Translation gives CASSLSPPRADTEAFF. The chain recombines TRBV12-3 or TRBV12-4 with TRBJ1-1; D ambiguous. The CDR3 extends over 16 amino acids. The germline V and J ends were trimmed by 2 bases and 3 bases, with 16 bases remaining between them.

This clonotype has just a few counts. V usage is TRBV6-5 and J usage is TRBJ1-1; D remains ambiguous. The CDR3 runs to 16 residues. V lost 4 bases to trimming and J lost 1 base, with 16 bases between them. CDR1 and CDR2 (germline): MNHEY, SVGAGI. Written as DNA, the CDR3 is TGTGCCAGCAGTTCACGGACGGCGTCATCGAACACTGAAGCTTTCTTT. Encoded protein: CASSSRTASSNTEAFF.

There are many counts of this clonotype. The chain couples TRBV5-1 to TRBJ2-2, with D possibly being TRBD1 (5 bases). The CDR3 sequence is 14 residues long. The germline V and J ends were trimmed by 5 bases and 2 bases, with 10 bases remaining between them. Germline loops: CDR1 SGHRS, CDR2 YFSETQ. CDR3 coding DNA: TGCGCCAGCAGACCAGACAGAAACACCGGGGAGCTGTTTTTT. Its protein is CASRPDRNTGELFF.

Only one count was recorded for this clonotype. The V gene is TRBV15, the J gene TRBJ2-1; D is possibly TRBD2 (5 bases). The germline gives CDR1 LNHNV, CDR2 YYDKDF (reference sequence). This CDR3 contains 14 residues. Trimming took 2 bases from V and 7 from J, leaving 12 bases between them. CDR3: CATSRPGLANEQFF. CDR3 sequence (DNA): TGTGCCACCAGCAGACCGGGGTTGGCTAATGAGCAGTTCTTC.

The table lists this clonotype with a few counts. The J gene is TRBJ1-5, the V gene TRBV6-1; 8 positions agree with TRBD1. The CDR3 contains 16 residues. Trimming cost V 6 bases and J 0 bases; bases outside gene matches: 7. The germline V gene encodes CDR1 MNHNS and CDR2 SASEGT. The DNA for the CDR3 is TGTGCCAGCAGAACAGGGGGGATTTATAGCAATCAGCCCCAGCATTTT. Amino acid sequence: CASRTGGIYSNQPQHF.

V usage is TRBV28 and J usage is TRBJ2-7, with TRBD2 matching over 12 bases. The germline V gene has CDR1 MDHEN and CDR2 SYDVKM. V was pared by 3 bases and J by 6 bases, with 9 bases of the junction left unmatched. The CDR3 has 16 residues. The CDR3 sequence is CASSFLAGGPPGEQYF. The CDR3 nucleotides are TGTGCCAGCAGTTTTCTAGCGGGAGGGCCCCCGGGCGAGCAGTACTTC. Together with reference TRBV28 and TRBJ2-7, the CDR3 gives the full variable domain: DVKVTQSSRYLVKRTGEKVFLECVQDMDHENMFWYRQDPGLGLRLIYFSYDVKMKEKGDIPEGYSVSREKKERFSLILESASTNQTSMYLCASSFLAGGPPGEQYFGPGTRLTVT.

This clonotype showed up just a few times. The gene calls are TRBV5-6 and TRBJ2-7, with 9 bases aligning to TRBD1. Losses at the gene ends were 2 bases for V and 3 bases for J; bases not matched to a gene: 3. This CDR3 is built from 14 residues. CDR1 is SGHDT, CDR2 YYEEEE, per germline. CDR3 bases: TGTGCCAGCAGCTTTGGACAGGGGCACTACGAGCAGTACTTC. Translated: CASSFGQGHYEQYF. Complete variable domain (other parts from reference TRBV5-6 and TRBJ2-7): DAGVTQSPTHLIKTRGQQVTLRCSPKSGHDTVSWYQQALGQGPQFIFQYYEEEERQRGNFPDRFSGHQFPNYSSELNVNALLLGDSALYLCASSFGQGHYEQYFGPGTRLTVT.

This clonotype was counted between two and nine times. The chain combines TRBV11-2 with TRBJ2-1; 11 bases fit TRBD2. J lost 6 bases, V lost 6 bases, and 10 bases had no gene match. Germline values: CDR1 SGHAT, CDR2 FQNNGV. The CDR3 is 16 amino acids. DNA of the CDR3: TGTGCCAGCAGGACTATAGCGGGAGGGATCGCCAATGAGCAGTTCTTC. Its translation is CASRTIAGGIANEQFF.

CDR3 protein: CATSDSHLGGETQYF. The CDR3 bases are TGTGCCACCAGTGATTCCCATCTTGGGGGGGAGACCCAGTACTTC. The V gene is TRBV24-1, the J gene TRBJ2-5; D is possibly TRBD2 (6 bases). The CDR3 totals 15 residues. Per the germline V gene, CDR1 is KGHDR and CDR2 is SFDVKD. V lost 2 bases, J lost 5 bases, and 14 bases lay in between.

The V and J genes are TRBV10-3 and TRBJ2-3; 7 positions agree with TRBD2. V shed 10 bases and J 2 bases; nucleotides not matched to a gene: 12. The CDR3 covers 15 residues. Germline loops: CDR1 ENHRY, CDR2 SYGVKD. CDR3 in DNA: TGTGCCAGTGGCGGGAGTATAGGGAACACAGATACGCAGTATTTT. It encodes CASGGSIGNTDTQYF.

This clonotype was detected only a few times. V and J are TRBV9 and TRBJ2-1, with D possibly being TRBD1 (6 bases). Trimming shortened V by 0 bases and J by 6 bases, and 10 bases separated the two germline ends. CDR1 SGDLS and CDR2 YYNGEE come from the germline V gene. The CDR3 is 14 residues long. The CDR3 sequence is CASSVEGQFNEQFF. The CDR3 DNA reads as TGTGCCAGCAGCGTAGAAGGACAGTTCAATGAGCAGTTCTTC.

This clonotype has just a few counts. The chain has TRBV5-5 and TRBJ2-7; unclear D gene. CDR3 size: 16 residues. The V gene's germline CDR1 is SGHKS and CDR2 YYEKEE (reference sequence). V lost 1 base and J lost 2, with 16 bases in between. The CDR3 loop reads CASSLRSTRPPYEQYF. CDR3 bases: TGTGCCAGCAGCTTGAGGTCAACCCGACCTCCCTACGAGCAGTACTTC.